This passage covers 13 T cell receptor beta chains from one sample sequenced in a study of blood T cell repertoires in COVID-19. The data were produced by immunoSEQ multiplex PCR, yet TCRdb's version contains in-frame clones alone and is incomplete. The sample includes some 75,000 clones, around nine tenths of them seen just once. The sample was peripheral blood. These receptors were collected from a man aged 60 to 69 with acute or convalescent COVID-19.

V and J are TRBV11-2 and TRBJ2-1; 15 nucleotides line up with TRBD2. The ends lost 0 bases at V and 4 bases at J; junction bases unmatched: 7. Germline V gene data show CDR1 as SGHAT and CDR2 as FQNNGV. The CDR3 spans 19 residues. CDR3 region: CASSLDLGLAGGRYNEQFF. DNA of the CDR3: TGTGCCAGCAGCTTAGATCTGGGACTAGCGGGGGGAAGATACAATGAGCAGTTCTTC.

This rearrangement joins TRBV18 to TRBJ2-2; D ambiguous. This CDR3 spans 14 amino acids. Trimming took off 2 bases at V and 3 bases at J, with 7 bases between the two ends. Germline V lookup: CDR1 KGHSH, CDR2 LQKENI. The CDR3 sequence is CASSPESYTGELFF. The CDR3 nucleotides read TGTGCCAGCTCACCAGAAAGCTACACCGGGGAGCTGTTTTTT.

This CDR3 is CASSPQTTGTGETQYF. The DNA for the CDR3 is TGTGCCAGCTCACCGCAAACGACAGGGACGGGAGAGACCCAGTACTTC. The rearrangement joins TRBV18 to TRBJ2-5; 7 bases agree with TRBD1. Germline CDR1 KGHSH, CDR2 LQKENI. The ends lost 3 bases at V and 4 bases at J; junction bases unmatched: 11. The length of the CDR3 is 16 residues.

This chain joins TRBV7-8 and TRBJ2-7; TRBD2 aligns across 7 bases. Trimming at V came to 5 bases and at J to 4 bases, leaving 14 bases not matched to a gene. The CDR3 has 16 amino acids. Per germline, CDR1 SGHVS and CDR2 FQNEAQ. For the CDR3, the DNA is TGTGCCAGCAGCCTACCGACTAGCAGAGGGGTTTACGAGCAGTACTTC. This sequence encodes CASSLPTSRGVYEQYF.

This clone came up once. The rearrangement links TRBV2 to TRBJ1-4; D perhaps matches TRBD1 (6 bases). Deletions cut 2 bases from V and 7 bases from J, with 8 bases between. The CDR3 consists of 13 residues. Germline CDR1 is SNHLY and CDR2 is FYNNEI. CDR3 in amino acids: CASSEIRGEKLFF. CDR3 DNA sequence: TGTGCCAGCAGTGAAATCAGGGGTGAAAAACTGTTTTTT.

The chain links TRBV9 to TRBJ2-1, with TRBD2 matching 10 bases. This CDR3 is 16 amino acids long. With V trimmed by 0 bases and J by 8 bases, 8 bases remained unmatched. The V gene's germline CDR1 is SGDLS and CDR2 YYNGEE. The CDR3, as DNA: TGTGCCAGCAGCGTAGCGTCTAGCGGGAGCTCTTATGAGCAGTTCTTC. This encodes CASSVASSGSSYEQFF.

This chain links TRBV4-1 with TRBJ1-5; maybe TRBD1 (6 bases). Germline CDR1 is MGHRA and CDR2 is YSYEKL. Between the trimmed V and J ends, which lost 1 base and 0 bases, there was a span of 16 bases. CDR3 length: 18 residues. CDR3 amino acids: CASSQGGQQGISNQPQHF. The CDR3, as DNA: TGCGCCAGCAGCCAAGGGGGCCAACAGGGTATTAGCAATCAGCCCCAGCATTTT.

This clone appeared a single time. CDR3 in DNA: TGTGCCAGCAATTCAAAAGATACGCAGTATTTT. As protein: CASNSKDTQYF. The chain uses TRBV28 and TRBJ2-3; D unresolved. The V and J ends lost 7 bases and 5 bases respectively, with 7 bases between them. Looked up from germline, CDR1 is MDHEN and CDR2 is SYDVKM. This CDR3 spans 11 amino acids.

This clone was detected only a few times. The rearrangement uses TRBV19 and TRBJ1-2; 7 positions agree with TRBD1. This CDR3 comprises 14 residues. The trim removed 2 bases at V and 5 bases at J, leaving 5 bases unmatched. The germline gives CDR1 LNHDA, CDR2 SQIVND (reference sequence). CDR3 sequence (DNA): TGTGCCAGTAGTATACGGACAGGATTTTATGGCTACACCTTC. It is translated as CASSIRTGFYGYTF.

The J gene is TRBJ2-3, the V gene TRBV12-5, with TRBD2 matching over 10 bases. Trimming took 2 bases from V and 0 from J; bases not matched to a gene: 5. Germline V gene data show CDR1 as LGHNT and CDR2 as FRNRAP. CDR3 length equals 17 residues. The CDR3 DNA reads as TGTGCTAGTGGTTTGATTAGCGGGGGGTCTAGCACAGATACGCAGTATTTT. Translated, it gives CASGLISGGSSTDTQYF.

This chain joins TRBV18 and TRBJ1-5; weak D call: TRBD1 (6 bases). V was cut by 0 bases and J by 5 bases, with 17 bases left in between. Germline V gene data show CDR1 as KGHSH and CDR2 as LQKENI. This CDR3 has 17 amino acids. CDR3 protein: CASSPPMLEDRYQPQHF. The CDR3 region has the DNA TGTGCCAGCTCACCACCGATGCTAGAGGACAGATATCAGCCCCAGCATTTT.

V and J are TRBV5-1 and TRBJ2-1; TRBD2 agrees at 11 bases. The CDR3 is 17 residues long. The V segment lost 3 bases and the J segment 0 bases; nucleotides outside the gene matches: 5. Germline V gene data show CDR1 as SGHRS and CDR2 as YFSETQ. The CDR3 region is CASSSGTSGDSYNEQFF. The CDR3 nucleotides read TGCGCCAGCAGCTCCGGGACTAGCGGAGACTCCTACAATGAGCAGTTCTTC.

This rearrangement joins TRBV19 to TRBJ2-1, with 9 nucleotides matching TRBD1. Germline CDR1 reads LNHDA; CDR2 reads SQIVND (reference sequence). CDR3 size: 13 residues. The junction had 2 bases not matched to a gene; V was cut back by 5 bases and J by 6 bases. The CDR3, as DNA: TGTGCCAGTAGTTGGACAGGGGTCAATGAGCAGTTCTTC. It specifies CASSWTGVNEQFF.